This entry is about one T cell receptor beta chain. Its antigen is unidentified. These data originate in a study of Ad26.COV2.S vaccination and SARS-CoV-2 variants. The method was immunoSEQ multiplex PCR; TCRdb's version includes in-frame clones alone and lacks a portion of them. The sample shows 300,000 to 400,000 clones, about 86% of them seen only once. Study-wide results and caveats: It was vaccine recipients, not placebo recipients, who had the higher spike-specific TCR breadth.

Treatment defined: roughly 18 received Ad26.COV2.S at low or high dose, single or two shots; roughly five received placebo; per-sample allocation not given. Vaccine and placebo recipients were sampled on day 63 after the first injection. Losses at the gene ends were 6 bases for V and 7 bases for J; bases not matched to a gene: 6. From germline, CDR1 is MNHEY and CDR2 SVGAGI. CDR3 length equals 13 residues. The chain couples TRBV6-5 to TRBJ1-2, with TRBD1 identical over 9 bases. The starting material was peripheral blood, obtained in a trial of Ad26.COV2.S vaccine versus placebo. The receptor was isolated from a person aged 18-65 years who received the Ad26.COV2.S COVID-19 vaccine or a placebo. CDR3 protein: CASRQQGARGYTF. The CDR3 region has the DNA TGTGCCAGCAGACAACAGGGGGCGCGTGGCTACACCTTC.